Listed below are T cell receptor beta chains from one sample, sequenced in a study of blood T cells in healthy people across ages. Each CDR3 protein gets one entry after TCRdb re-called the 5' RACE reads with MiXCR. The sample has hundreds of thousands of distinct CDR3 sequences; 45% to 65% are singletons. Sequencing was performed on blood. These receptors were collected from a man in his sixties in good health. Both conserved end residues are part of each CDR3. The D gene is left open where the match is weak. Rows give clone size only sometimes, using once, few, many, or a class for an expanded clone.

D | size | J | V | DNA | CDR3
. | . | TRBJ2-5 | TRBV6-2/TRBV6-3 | TGTGCCAGCAGTTACTCCCCTCTTGTCGTGGAGACCCAGTACTTC | CASSYSPLVVETQYF
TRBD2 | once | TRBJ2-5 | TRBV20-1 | TGCAGTGCTAGAGGGGGGGGATGGTACCAAGAGACCCAGTACTTC | CSARGGGWYQETQYF
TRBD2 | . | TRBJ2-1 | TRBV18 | TGTGCCAGCTCACCTCTCGCGGGGGGGCTCTACAATGAGCAGTTCTTC | CASSPLAGGLYNEQFF
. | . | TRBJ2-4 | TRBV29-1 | TGCAGCGTTGTAGGCTGGGTAAAAAACATTCAGTACTTC | CSVVGWVKNIQYF
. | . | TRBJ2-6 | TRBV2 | TGTGCCAGCAGTTACTTTTCTGGGGCCAACGTCCTGACTTTC | CASSYFSGANVLTF
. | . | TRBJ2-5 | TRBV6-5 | TGTGCCAGCAGTTACTCGGGTCCTATTATGGAGACCCAGTACTTC | CASSYSGPIMETQYF
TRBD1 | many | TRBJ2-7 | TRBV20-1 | TGCAGTGCTAGCCGGTCCGGGACAGGGTCTACGGAGCAGTACTTC | CSASRSGTGSTEQYF
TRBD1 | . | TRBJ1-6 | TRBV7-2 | TGTGCCAGCAGCAACAGGGGATTGACCCCCCTCCACTTT | CASSNRGLTPLHF
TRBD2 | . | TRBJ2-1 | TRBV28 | TGTGCCAGCAGTTTCTCGACTAGCGGGGGGGCACATGAGCAGTTCTTC | CASSFSTSGGAHEQFF
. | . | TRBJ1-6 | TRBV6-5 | TGTGCCAGCAGTTACAACCGGGACGGAGACTCACCCCTCCACTTT | CASSYNRDGDSPLHF
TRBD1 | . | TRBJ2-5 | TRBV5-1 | TGCGCCAGCAGCCTGGTCCCAGGGGGCGCGGAGACCCAGTACTTC | CASSLVPGGAETQYF
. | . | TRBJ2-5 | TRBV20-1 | TGCAGTGCTAGCCGTCCTAACCACAATGAGCAGTACTTC | CSASRPNHNEQYF
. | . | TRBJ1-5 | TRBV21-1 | TGTGCCAGCAGCAAAGCCAGGGGGGGCAATCAGCCCCAGCATTTT | CASSKARGGNQPQHF
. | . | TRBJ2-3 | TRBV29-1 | TGCAGCGTTGAAGAAACTAGCACAGATACGCAGTATTTT | CSVEETSTDTQYF
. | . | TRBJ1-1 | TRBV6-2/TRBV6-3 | TGTGCCAGCAGGTCAGGGAAGAGGCTCATGAACACTGAAGCTTTCTTT | CASRSGKRLMNTEAFF
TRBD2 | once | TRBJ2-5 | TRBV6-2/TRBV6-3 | TGTGCCAGCACGCAGGCGGGGGTGCTACAGACCCAGTACTTC | CASTQAGVLQTQYF
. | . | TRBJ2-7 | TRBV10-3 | TGTGCCATCAGTGAGGGGGCAGGGGCCTACTACGAGCAGTACTTC | CAISEGAGAYYEQYF
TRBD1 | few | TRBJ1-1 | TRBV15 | TGTGCCACCACCCAACAGGGGGCATATACTGAAGCTTTCTTT | CATTQQGAYTEAFF
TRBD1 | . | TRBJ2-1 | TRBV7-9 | TGTGCCAGCAGCCCACAGGGGACCAATGAGCAGTTCTTC | CASSPQGTNEQFF
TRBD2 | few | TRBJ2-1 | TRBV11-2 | TGTGCCAGCAGCTTAGACCTAGCGGGAGACAATGAGCAGTTCTTC | CASSLDLAGDNEQFF
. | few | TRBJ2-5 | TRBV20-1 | TGCAGTGCCAGTAAGGACCGCAACTCGCCCCAAGAGACCCAGTACTTC | CSASKDRNSPQETQYF
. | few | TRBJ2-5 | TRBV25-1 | TGTGCCAGCAGTCGAGGGGACACCTGGGGAGAGACCCAGTACTTC | CASSRGDTWGETQYF
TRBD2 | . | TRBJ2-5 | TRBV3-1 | TGTGCCAGCAGCCAACCTGCGGGGGGGCCTCAAGAGACCCAGTACTTC | CASSQPAGGPQETQYF
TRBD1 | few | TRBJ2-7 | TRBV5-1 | TGCGCCAGCAGCTTGGCCGGGACAGGGTCCTACGAGCAGTACTTC | CASSLAGTGSYEQYF
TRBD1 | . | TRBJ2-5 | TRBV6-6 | TGTGCCGGCAGCCAGCCGGGACAGGGGGCAGAGGAGCAGTACTTC | CAGSQPGQGAEEQYF
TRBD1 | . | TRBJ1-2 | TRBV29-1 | TGCAGCGTTGACGGCAGGGGACAGGGAGAGAAAAGGACAGCTAACTATGGCTACACCTTC | CSVDGRGQGEKRTANYGYTF
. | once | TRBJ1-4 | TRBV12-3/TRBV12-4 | TGTGCCAGCAGTTTAGCGGCAGGCTGGGGTGAAAAACTGTTTTTT | CASSLAAGWGEKLFF
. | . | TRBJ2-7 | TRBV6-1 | TGTGCCAGCAGTGACCCTAGATTCCCGTACGAGCAGTACTTC | CASSDPRFPYEQYF
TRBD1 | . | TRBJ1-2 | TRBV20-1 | TGCAGTGCTCCCCGGACAGGGCAGGATTATGGCTACACCTTC | CSAPRTGQDYGYTF
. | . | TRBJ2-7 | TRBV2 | TGTGCCAGCAGGGGTGGTCTCGAGCAGTACTTC | CASRGGLEQYF
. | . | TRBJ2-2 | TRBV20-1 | TGCAGTGCTAGGAGGGGGGCCGGGGAGCTGTTTTTT | CSARRGAGELFF
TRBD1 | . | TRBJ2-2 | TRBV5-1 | TGCGCCAGCAGCCCACAGGGGACCACGGGCACCGGGGAGCTGTTTTTT | CASSPQGTTGTGELFF
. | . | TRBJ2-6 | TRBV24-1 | TGTGCCACCAGTGATCCCGGGACACCAGGGGCCAACGTCCTGACTTTC | CATSDPGTPGANVLTF
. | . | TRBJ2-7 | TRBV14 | TGTGCCAGCAGCCAAGTTTCAGGGATGGACGAGCAGTACTTC | CASSQVSGMDEQYF
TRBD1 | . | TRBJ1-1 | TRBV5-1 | TGCGCCAGCAGCGACGACAGGGTCCACACTGAAGCTTTCTTT | CASSDDRVHTEAFF
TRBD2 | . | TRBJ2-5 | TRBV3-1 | TGTGCCAGCAGTGGGCTAGCGGGGGGTCAGTACCAAGAGACCCAGTACTTC | CASSGLAGGQYQETQYF
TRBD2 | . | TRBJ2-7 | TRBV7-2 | TGTGCCAGCAGCCCGACTAGCGGGGGGGCTTACGAGCAGTACTTC | CASSPTSGGAYEQYF
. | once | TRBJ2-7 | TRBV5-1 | TGCGCCAGCAGCGTAACTCTGGACATCGCCTACGAGCAGTACTTC | CASSVTLDIAYEQYF
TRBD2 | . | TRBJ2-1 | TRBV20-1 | TGCAGTGCTAGGAACTCGGGCGTAGCGGGGGGGGACAATGAGCAGTTCTTC | CSARNSGVAGGDNEQFF
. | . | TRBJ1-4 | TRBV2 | TGTGCCAGCAGTGAAGTCAGGGATCCTAATGAAAAACTGTTTTTT | CASSEVRDPNEKLFF
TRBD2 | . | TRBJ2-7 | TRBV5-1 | TGCGCCAGCAGCTTGGTGGGGCTAGCGGGCTCCTACAATGAGCAGTACTTC | CASSLVGLAGSYNEQYF
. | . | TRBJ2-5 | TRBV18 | TGTGCCAGCTCACAGGACGCCCCAGAGACCCAGTACTTC | CASSQDAPETQYF
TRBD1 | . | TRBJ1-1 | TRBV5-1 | TGCGCCAGCCAACAGGGGGCAGGGACTGAAGCTTTCTTT | CASQQGAGTEAFF
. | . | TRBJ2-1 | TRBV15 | TGTGCCACCAGCAGAGTTGGGGGTGAGCAGTTCTTC | CATSRVGGEQFF
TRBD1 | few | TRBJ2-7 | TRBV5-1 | TGCGCCAGCACCCCCGGGACAGCATCCTACGAGCAGTACTTC | CASTPGTASYEQYF
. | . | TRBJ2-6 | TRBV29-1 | TGCAGCGTTGAAGGCAGGGTCCGGGGTGGGGCCAACGTCCTGACTTTC | CSVEGRVRGGANVLTF
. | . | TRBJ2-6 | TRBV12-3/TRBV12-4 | TGTGCCAGTTGCGCTGGGGCCAACGTCCTGACTTTC | CASCAGANVLTF